This entry lists 17 T cell receptor beta chains sequenced from one sample in a study of T cell changes during pregnancy in multiple sclerosis (dated by TCRdb to the late 2010s). Preparation of the library involved the immunoSEQ multiplex PCR assay. The source is immuneACCESS, and TCRdb retained only in-frame sequences with V and J called. Part of the clones is not carried over; for the studies checked, unresolved V genes explain less than half of this, and the remainder is unexplained. The table for this sample lists 50,000 or so clones; about 90% of them were counted only once. 10% of the sample is held by the ten biggest clonotypes. The input for sequencing was CD8+ T cells from peripheral blood mononuclear cells, taken after pregnancy. The origin of the receptors is a female donor with multiple sclerosis, enrolled in a pregnancy study.

The V call is TRBV7-9, the J call TRBJ1-5; D gene ambiguous. The ends were cut back, 1 base at V and 1 base at J, with 8 bases in the middle. The length of the CDR3 is 15 residues. Germline-derived CDR1 and CDR2 are SEHNR and FQNEAQ (reference sequence). CDR3 amino acids: CASSLGPGSNQPQHF. In nucleotides, the CDR3 is TGTGCCAGCAGCTTAGGTCCAGGAAGCAATCAGCCCCAGCATTTT.

The chain employs TRBV6-1 and TRBJ2-1; 7 nucleotides match TRBD1. CDR1 is MNHNS, CDR2 SASEGT, per germline. With V trimmed by 5 bases and J by 7 bases, 11 bases remained unmatched. This CDR3 region has 15 residues. The CDR3 is CASSLLSGTANEQFF. The DNA of the CDR3 is TGTGCCAGCAGTCTTCTGTCCGGGACAGCTAATGAGCAGTTCTTC.

The V gene is TRBV27, the J gene TRBJ2-1, with a possible D match to TRBD2 (5 bases). V dropped 2 bases and J dropped 2 bases, with 10 bases sitting between them. Per germline, CDR1 MNHEY and CDR2 SMNVEV (reference sequence). The CDR3 runs to 15 residues. The CDR3 coding sequence is TGTGCCAGCAGTTTAGAAGCGGTACCCTACAATGAGCAGTTCTTC. It specifies CASSLEAVPYNEQFF.

The genes are TRBV7-8 and TRBJ2-7; D is unclear. Trimming pared 5 bases from V and 0 bases from J, leaving 11 bases between. CDR1 SGHVS and CDR2 FQNEAQ come from the germline V gene. The CDR3 runs 14 residues. The CDR3 region is CASSEEVSSYEQYF. The DNA for the CDR3 is TGTGCCAGCAGCGAAGAGGTCAGCTCCTACGAGCAGTACTTC.

The chain couples TRBV19 to TRBJ1-2; TRBD1 is a possible D gene (6 bases). Germline V gene data show CDR1 as LNHDA and CDR2 as SQIVND (reference sequence). The CDR3 has 15 residues. Trimming cost V 5 bases and J 5 bases, with 18 bases left between them. In DNA, the CDR3 is TGTGCCAGTAGTCACGGGACACTTAAAATTTATGGCTACACCTTC. Its translation: CASSHGTLKIYGYTF.

The V call is TRBV7-9, the J call TRBJ2-5; 11 bases map to TRBD2. Germline V CDR1 and CDR2: SEHNR, FQNEAQ (reference sequence). V trimming: 2 bases; J trimming: 2 bases; junction bases outside the gene matches: 4. The CDR3 loop spans 16 amino acids. The CDR3 here is CASSLPGLADQETQYF. The DNA for the CDR3 is TGTGCCAGCAGCTTACCGGGACTAGCGGATCAAGAGACCCAGTACTTC. The full variable domain, rest sourced from reference TRBV7-9 and TRBJ2-5, is DTGVSQNPRHKITKRGQNVTFRCDPISEHNRLYWYRQTLGQGPEFLTYFQNEAQLEKSRLLSDRFSAERPKGSFSTLEIQRTEQGDSAMYLCASSLPGLADQETQYFGPGTRLLVL.

The V gene is TRBV10-3, the J gene TRBJ1-1, with a weak D call TRBD1 (5 bases). The germline CDR1 and CDR2 sequences are ENHRY and SYGVKD. Trimming cost V 3 bases and J 2 bases, with 13 bases left between them. CDR3 length equals 15 residues. CDR3 DNA: TGTGCCATCAGTGACCGGGGGGGGGTTAACACTGAAGCTTTCTTT. Protein product: CAISDRGGVNTEAFF.

The chain couples TRBV7-2 to TRBJ2-3, with D unclear. V lost 5 bases, J lost 0 bases, and 12 bases lay in between. The V gene's germline CDR1 is SGHTA and CDR2 FQGNSA. The CDR3 runs 15 residues. The CDR3 here is CASSPEGDSTDTQYF. The DNA for the CDR3 is TGTGCCAGCAGCCCCGAAGGAGATAGCACAGATACGCAGTATTTT.

The chain combines TRBV5-1 with TRBJ1-1; D may be TRBD1 (5 bases). The V end lost 2 bases, the J end lost 7 bases, and 12 bases lay between the germline ends. The germline V gene encodes CDR1 SGHRS and CDR2 YFSETQ. This CDR3 region has 13 residues. CDR3 loop: CASSLRGSGEAFF. The CDR3, as DNA: TGCGCCAGCAGCTTACGGGGGTCCGGTGAAGCTTTCTTT.

The chain couples TRBV30 to TRBJ1-5; D is unresolved. With 0 bases removed from V and 1 base from J, the gap between germline ends came to 4 bases. The CDR3 consists of 13 residues. CDR1 is GTSNPN and CDR2 is SVGIG in the germline V gene (reference sequence). DNA of the CDR3: TGTGCCTGGAGTGTCGGGAGCAATCAGCCCCAGCATTTT. Residues: CAWSVGSNQPQHF. Looking up the rest from reference TRBV30 and TRBJ1-5 gives the full variable domain: SQTIHQWPATLVQPVGSPLSLECTVEGTSNPNLYWYRQAAGRGLQLLFYSVGIGQISSEVPQNLSASRPQDRQFILSSKKLLLSDSGFYLCAWSVGSNQPQHFGDGTRLSIL.

The gene calls are TRBV7-8 and TRBJ1-2, with TRBD1 matching 11 bases. Trimming cost V 5 bases and J 0 bases; bases outside gene matches: 8. CDR3 length: 17 residues. Germline assignment: CDR1 SGHVS and CDR2 FQNEAQ. The CDR3 sequence: CASSAPDRGPTNYGYTF. In DNA form, the CDR3 reads TGTGCCAGCAGCGCACCGGACAGGGGGCCAACTAACTATGGCTACACCTTC.

The chain is built from TRBV27 and TRBJ1-1; D gene ambiguous. Germline-derived CDR1 and CDR2 are MNHEY and SMNVEV (reference sequence). The CDR3 is made up of 13 amino acids. The V and J ends lost 3 bases and 1 base respectively, with 6 bases between them. The CDR3 protein is CASSFSGNTEAFF. DNA for the CDR3: TGTGCCAGCAGTTTTTCAGGGAACACTGAAGCTTTCTTT.

The chain recombines TRBV7-8 with TRBJ1-1, with 7 bases matching TRBD1. This CDR3 comprises 14 residues. J gave up 4 bases and V 1 base, and 3 bases lay outside the gene matches. Germline-derived CDR1 and CDR2 are SGHVS and FQNEAQ. CDR3 bases: TGTGCCAGCAGCTTAGGAGGGGGCGGCACTGAAGCTTTCTTT. Translating gives CASSLGGGGTEAFF.

This chain connects TRBV7-6 to TRBJ2-1; TRBD2 agrees at 11 bases. Unmatched junction bases numbered 5, after V lost 5 bases and J lost 2 bases. CDR3 length: 16 amino acids. Germline V gene data show CDR1 as SGHVS and CDR2 as FNYEAQ. As DNA, the CDR3 is TGTGCCAGCAGCCCACAGACTAGCGGGGCCTACAATGAGCAGTTCTTC. Its translation is CASSPQTSGAYNEQFF.

V and J are TRBV7-3 and TRBJ1-1; 9 nucleotides agree with TRBD1. After removal of 2 bases from V and 0 bases from J, the junction contained 7 bases not matched to a gene. The germline CDR1 and CDR2 sequences are SGHTA and FQGTGA. The CDR3 loop spans 17 amino acids. The DNA of the CDR3 is TGTGCCAGCAGCTTAGGGCCGAGACAGGGGGTGAACACTGAAGCTTTCTTT. Translated: CASSLGPRQGVNTEAFF.

The sample holds a few counts of this clone. V gene TRBV19 combines with J gene TRBJ2-1; TRBD1 matches 12 bases. The J segment lost 5 bases and the V segment lost 7 bases, leaving 6 bases of the junction unmatched. CDR3 length: 15 residues. In germline, CDR1 is LNHDA, CDR2 SQIVND (reference sequence). CDR3: CASTVGTGGHNEQFF. In DNA form, the CDR3 reads TGTGCCAGTACCGTCGGGACAGGGGGCCACAATGAGCAGTTCTTC.

The J gene is TRBJ1-4, the V gene TRBV27; 8 nucleotides agree with TRBD1. CDR3 length: 17 amino acids. V shed 4 bases, J shed 8 bases, and the junction held 15 bases outside the gene matches. Germline V CDR1 and CDR2: MNHEY, SMNVEV (reference sequence). CDR3 in DNA: TGTGCCAGCAGTTCCCCAGGGGGGGGGACAGGAGGGGAAAAACTGTTTTTT. This codes for CASSSPGGGTGGEKLFF.